The 25 T cell receptor beta chains below all came from one sample that was sequenced in a study of T cell responses to AZD1222 COVID-19 vaccine. Profiling relied on immunoSEQ multiplex PCR, and the TCRdb table lists in-frame clones only, not all of them. The sample consists of 58,000 or so clones, roughly 84% of them appearing once. This specimen consisted of peripheral blood, obtained on day 0 of AZD1222 vaccination. The receptor set was obtained from an adult in good health.

The V call is TRBV20-1, the J call TRBJ1-5; TRBD1 matches at 11 bases. Germline V gives CDR1 DFQATT, CDR2 SNEGSKA (reference sequence). The CDR3 is made up of 13 amino acids. V shed 3 bases, J shed 7 bases, and the junction held 2 bases outside the gene matches. The CDR3 region is CSASGTGGQPQHF. In DNA form, the CDR3 reads TGCAGTGCTAGTGGGACAGGGGGACAGCCCCAGCATTTT.

The V and J genes are TRBV6-6 and TRBJ1-6; D unclear. The germline V and J ends were trimmed by 2 bases and 10 bases, with 18 bases remaining between them. Germline CDR1 is MNHNY and CDR2 is SVGAGI (reference sequence). The CDR3 sequence is 16 residues long. CDR3 amino acids: CASSYRPPGTGSPLHF. CDR3 nucleotide sequence: TGTGCCAGCAGTTACCGGCCTCCGGGCACGGGGTCACCCCTCCACTTT.

The V gene is TRBV9, the J gene TRBJ2-7; D assignment may be TRBD1 or TRBD2 (5 bases each). Germline assignment: CDR1 SGDLS and CDR2 YYNGEE. The CDR3 totals 13 residues. Trimming stripped 2 bases from V and 1 base from J, with 7 bases between. CDR3 bases: TGTGCCAGCAGCGTGGGGACGTCCTACGAGCAGTACTTC. This sequence encodes CASSVGTSYEQYF.

This clone occurred a few times. The V and J genes are TRBV5-4 and TRBJ2-1; 8 nucleotides align to TRBD1. Per germline, CDR1 SGHNT and CDR2 YYREEE (reference sequence). The CDR3 is made up of 15 amino acids. J gave up 4 bases and V 0 bases, and 3 bases lay outside the gene matches. The CDR3 coding sequence is TGTGCCAGCAGCTTGGAATGGACAGGGTACAATGAGCAGTTCTTC. It is translated as CASSLEWTGYNEQFF.

The rearrangement uses TRBV6-5 and TRBJ2-7; D possibly corresponds to TRBD2 (5 bases). The germline V gene has CDR1 MNHEY and CDR2 SVGAGI. This CDR3 is 15 amino acids long. The V end was cut by 0 bases, the J end by 2 bases, with 11 bases between. The CDR3 reads CASSYSSGSAYEQYF. The CDR3 nucleotides read TGTGCCAGCAGTTACTCGAGTGGGAGTGCCTACGAGCAGTACTTC.

The CDR3 sequence is CASSLGPGTGDQPQHF. The CDR3 region has the DNA TGTGCCAGCAGCTTGGGCCCGGGGACAGGGGATCAGCCCCAGCATTTT. The V call is TRBV5-6, the J call TRBJ1-5; 10 positions match TRBD1. The CDR3 runs 16 residues. Losses at the gene ends were 0 bases for V and 5 bases for J; bases not matched to a gene: 5. The germline V gene encodes CDR1 SGHDT and CDR2 YYEEEE.

The chain employs TRBV6-2 or TRBV6-3 and TRBJ2-6; tentative D call: TRBD1 (5 bases). Germline V gives CDR1 MNHEY, CDR2 SVGEGT. Trimming took 6 bases from V and 0 from J, leaving 9 bases between them. There are 15 residues in the CDR3. The CDR3 bases are TGTGCCAGCAGGTACAGGAGCTCTGGGGCCAACGTCCTGACTTTC. As protein: CASRYRSSGANVLTF.

CDR3: CASSLGFSTEAFF. The CDR3 bases are TGTGCCAGCAGTTTAGGATTCAGCACTGAAGCTTTCTTT. The chain couples TRBV27 to TRBJ1-1; D is unresolved. Germline-derived CDR1 and CDR2 are MNHEY and SMNVEV (reference sequence). The germline V and J ends were trimmed by 2 bases and 4 bases, with 8 bases remaining between them. The CDR3 is 13 residues long.

The chain employs TRBV14 and TRBJ2-7, with D hard to call. The CDR3 consists of 13 residues. V dropped 9 bases and J dropped 0 bases, with 12 bases sitting between them. Germline CDR1 and CDR2: SGHDN and FVKESK. CDR3 nucleotide sequence: TGTGCCAGTGGGGTCCCCGGCTCCTACGAGCAGTACTTC. Translating it yields CASGVPGSYEQYF.

The chain employs TRBV20-1 and TRBJ1-2, with D maybe TRBD1 (6 bases). Trimming cost V 5 bases and J 2 bases, with 6 bases left between them. The CDR3 runs 11 residues. Germline CDR1 and CDR2: DFQATT and SNEGSKA (reference sequence). This chain's CDR3 is CSAGQNYGYTF. The CDR3 bases are TGCAGTGCTGGACAGAACTATGGCTACACCTTC.

The CDR3 sequence is CASSFAGTWGNTIYF. The CDR3 DNA sequence: TGTGCCAGCAGCTTTGCCGGGACTTGGGGAAACACCATATATTTT. The genes are TRBV5-4 and TRBJ1-3; maybe TRBD1 (5 bases). There are 15 residues in the CDR3. Germline CDR1 SGHNT, CDR2 YYREEE (reference sequence). The V gene lost 2 bases and the J gene lost 4 bases, with 13 bases spanning the gap.

The rearrangement links TRBV4-1 to TRBJ2-1; D may be TRBD1 (6 bases). The CDR3 contains 16 residues. The V end was cut by 1 base, the J end by 3 bases, with 13 bases between. Germline V gene data show CDR1 as MGHRA and CDR2 as YSYEKL. The CDR3 spells CASSQGWGTRYNEQFF. CDR3 DNA sequence: TGCGCCAGCAGCCAAGGGTGGGGGACACGCTACAATGAGCAGTTCTTC.

As concerns this clone: Other DNA sequences in the same sample also yield this CDR3. The DNA for the CDR3 is TGTGCCAGCAGCTTAGGGTCCTACGAGCAGTACTTC. It specifies CASSLGSYEQYF. V and J are TRBV7-9 and TRBJ2-7; D is ambiguous. This CDR3 is 12 amino acids long. Germline CDR1 reads SEHNR; CDR2 reads FQNEAQ (reference sequence). V was pared by 1 base and J by 1 base, with 2 bases between. The whole variable domain, remainder taken from reference TRBV7-9 and TRBJ2-7, is DTGVSQNPRHKITKRGQNVTFRCDPISEHNRLYWYRQTLGQGPEFLTYFQNEAQLEKSRLLSDRFSAERPKGSFSTLEIQRTEQGDSAMYLCASSLGSYEQYFGPGTRLTVT.

Only one count was recorded for this clone. The chain employs TRBV3-1 (or the pseudogene TRBV3-2) and TRBJ2-1; tentatively, D is TRBD1 or TRBD2 (5 bases each). The CDR3 is 16 residues long. V lost 0 bases and J lost 4, with 13 bases in between. In germline, CDR1 is LGHDT, CDR2 YNNKEL (reference sequence). The CDR3, as DNA: TGTGCCAGCAGCCAAGAACGGTGGGGGAGATACAATGAGCAGTTCTTC. As protein: CASSQERWGRYNEQFF.

The chain links TRBV10-3 to TRBJ2-7; tentatively, D is TRBD1 (7 bases). V was trimmed by 2 bases and J by 4 bases, leaving 9 bases between them. The CDR3 totals 13 residues. Germline CDR1 reads ENHRY; CDR2 reads SYGVKD. The CDR3 nucleotides are TGTGCCATCAGTGAGGCAGGGGGGTACGAGCAGTACTTC. It codes for CAISEAGGYEQYF.

The table lists this clone with a few counts. This chain connects TRBV6-5 to TRBJ2-5; 7 nucleotides match TRBD1. J was trimmed by 4 bases and V by 6 bases; bases with no gene match: 11. This CDR3 has 15 residues. Germline values: CDR1 MNHEY, CDR2 SVGAGI. CDR3 sequence: CASRDGQVLGETQYF. In nucleotides, the CDR3 is TGTGCCAGCAGAGACGGACAGGTTTTAGGAGAGACCCAGTACTTC.

This sequence joins TRBV7-8 and TRBJ1-5, with TRBD1 matching 8 bases. The germline V gene encodes CDR1 SGHVS and CDR2 FQNEAQ. V was pared by 3 bases and J by 5 bases, with 9 bases of the junction left unmatched. This CDR3 contains 16 residues. The CDR3 DNA reads TGTGCCAGCAGCTTCCATGGACAGGGTGAGGATCAGCCCCAGCATTTT. Its translation is CASSFHGQGEDQPQHF. Full variable domain (outside the CDR3, taken from reference TRBV7-8 and TRBJ1-5): GAGVSQSPRYKVAKRGQDVALRCDPISGHVSLFWYQQALGQGPEFLTYFQNEAQLDKSGLPSDRFFAERPEGSVSTLKIQRTQQEDSAVYLCASSFHGQGEDQPQHFGDGTRLSIL.

Only one count was recorded for this clone. This chain uses TRBV3-1 (or the pseudogene TRBV3-2) with TRBJ2-7; unclear D gene. From germline, CDR1 is LGHDT and CDR2 YNNKEL (reference sequence). The CDR3 sequence is 14 residues long. The V gene lost 6 bases and the J gene lost 2 bases, with 14 bases spanning the gap. The CDR3 coding sequence is TGTGCCAGCAGTATAACCCGCGAGGCCTACGAGCAGTACTTC. Translated, it gives CASSITREAYEQYF.

V gene TRBV9 combines with J gene TRBJ2-7; 7 nucleotides match TRBD1. This CDR3 has 15 residues. CDR1 is SGDLS, CDR2 YYNGEE, per germline. With 7 bases clipped from V and 0 bases from J, the junction kept 10 bases outside the gene matches. CDR3 in amino acids: CASGIGTDVSYEQYF. The CDR3 DNA reads TGTGCCAGCGGTATTGGGACAGATGTCTCCTACGAGCAGTACTTC.

The CDR3 spells CASSSTYSLPLNSPLHF. The CDR3, as DNA: TGTGCCAGCAGTTCAACCTATTCACTTCCGCTAAATTCACCCCTCCACTTT. The chain uses TRBV28 and TRBJ1-6; D not resolved. The germline V gene encodes CDR1 MDHEN and CDR2 SYDVKM. V was cut by 4 bases and J by 7 bases, with 20 bases left in between. The CDR3 is 17 residues long. The variable domain in full, completed from reference TRBV28 and TRBJ1-6, reads DVKVTQSSRYLVKRTGEKVFLECVQDMDHENMFWYRQDPGLGLRLIYFSYDVKMKEKGDIPEGYSVSREKKERFSLILESASTNQTSMYLCASSSTYSLPLNSPLHFGNGTRLTVT.

The chain employs TRBV27 and TRBJ2-3; 9 nucleotides agree with TRBD2. V trimming: 0 bases; J trimming: 6 bases; junction bases outside the gene matches: 10. The CDR3 runs 17 residues. Germline values: CDR1 MNHEY, CDR2 SMNVEV (reference sequence). The CDR3 is CASSLSLAGVLGDTQYF. The DNA of the CDR3 is TGTGCCAGCAGTTTATCTTTAGCGGGGGTGCTTGGCGATACGCAGTATTTT.

This clone has only a few counts. CDR3 coding DNA: TGTGCCAGCAGTTACAAGGGACAGGGGGCGAATAATGAGCAGTTCTTC. This sequence encodes CASSYKGQGANNEQFF. The chain has TRBV6-5 and TRBJ2-1, with 12 bases matching TRBD1. The CDR3 extends over 16 amino acids. Germline V gene lookup returns CDR1 MNHEY and CDR2 SVGAGI. Trimming at V came to 2 bases and at J to 7 bases, leaving 6 bases not matched to a gene.

The chain carries TRBV21-1 and TRBJ2-1; TRBD1 is the table's D call, not checked against the DNA. TRBV21-1 is a listed pseudogene. The CDR3 is made up of 16 amino acids. CDR3: CASSKGARGPYNEQFF. CDR3 nucleotide sequence: TGTGCCAGCAGCAAAGGAGCCAGGGGACCCTACAATGAGCAGTTCTTC.

V gene TRBV6-1 combines with J gene TRBJ1-5; 7 nucleotides align to TRBD1. CDR1 and CDR2 (germline): MNHNS, SASEGT. There are 19 residues in the CDR3. Trimming removed 1 base from V and 6 bases from J; junction bases left unmatched: 18. CDR3 bases: TGTGCCAGCAGTGAAGGCCGGTTACTACTGAACAGGGGAGGTCAGCCCCAGCATTTT. This translates into CASSEGRLLLNRGGQPQHF.

The chain uses TRBV3-1 (or the pseudogene TRBV3-2) and TRBJ2-7; D remains unclear. Germline loops: CDR1 LGHDT, CDR2 YNNKEL (reference sequence). With 0 bases removed from V and 0 bases from J, the gap between germline ends came to 12 bases. The CDR3 has 16 residues. CDR3: CASSQDKGIPSYEQYF. As DNA, the CDR3 is TGTGCCAGCAGCCAAGATAAGGGAATTCCCTCCTACGAGCAGTACTTC.